A selection of T cell receptor beta chains follows, all from one sample in a study. MiXCR, run by TCRdb on the RT-PCR reads, gives a single entry per CDR3 protein. The sample records 650,000 to 800,000 distinct CDR3 sequences, 14% being singletons. The sequenced sample consisted of memory CD4+ T cells from blood. The receptor source for this set is a female donor in good health, serving as a healthy control. Both conserved end residues are part of each CDR3. The order of the fields is J gene, clone size, V gene, D gene, CDR3 DNA, CDR3 protein. D genes are given only for firm matches. Only part of the rows carry a size: once, few, many, or a class if the clone is expanded.

>TRBJ2-7|few|TRBV2|TRBD1
TGTGCCAGCAGTGTAATACAGGGGATGAACGAGCAGTACTTC
CASSVIQGMNEQYF
>TRBJ1-2|few|TRBV15|TRBD1
TGTGCCACCAGCAGAGACCTCGGGACAGGGTATACTAACTATGGCTACACCTTC
CATSRDLGTGYTNYGYTF
>TRBJ1-3|NA|TRBV2|TRBD1
TGTGCCAGCAGCGGACAGGGCCGAAACACCATATATTTT
CASSGQGRNTIYF
>TRBJ2-1|many|TRBV10-2|NA
TGCGCCAGCAGTGACCGCGAGCCTCCGCCAGCCTTC
CASSDREPPPAF
>TRBJ1-3|NA|TRBV3-1|NA
TGTGCCAGCAGCCAAGTACAGGTGGGAAACACCATATATTTT
CASSQVQVGNTIYF
>TRBJ1-6|NA|TRBV9|NA
TGTGCCAGCAGCGCCAGGGGAGCCCGCTATTCACCCCTCCACTTC
CASSARGARYSPLHF
>TRBJ2-1|many|TRBV11-2|TRBD2
TGTGCCAGCAGCATAGCGGGAGTCAATGAGCAGTTCTTC
CASSIAGVNEQFF
>TRBJ1-4|NA|TRBV6-5|TRBD1
TGTGCCAGCAGTCGCGAGAAGGGGGCCTATGAAAAACTGTTTTTT
CASSREKGAYEKLFF
>TRBJ1-1|NA|TRBV20-1|TRBD1
TGCAGTGCTAGAGTTCCCGGACAGGGGGCCGAAGCTTTCTTT
CSARVPGQGAEAFF
>TRBJ1-1|few|TRBV10-3|NA
TGTGCCATCAGTGAGTCGGGTGTAGCTTTCTTT
CAISESGVAFF
>TRBJ2-3|NA|TRBV9|TRBD1
TGTGCCAGCAGCGTAGCTGGGACAGGGGCCGCAACGATGGATACGCAGTATTTT
CASSVAGTGAATMDTQYF
>TRBJ2-1|many|TRBV12-3/TRBV12-4|NA
TGTGCCAGCACCCCGGGACTCCCACGACGTGAGGGTGAGCAGTTCTTC
CASTPGLPRREGEQFF
>TRBJ2-3|many|TRBV20-1|NA
TGCAGTGCTAGAGAAAATTGGGACTCCTCAGATACGCAGTATTTT
CSARENWDSSDTQYF
>TRBJ2-1|few|TRBV15|TRBD2
TGTGCCACCAGCAGAGCGACGACTAGCGGGACCCACAATGAGCAGTTCTTC
CATSRATTSGTHNEQFF
>TRBJ1-5|NA|TRBV11-2|TRBD1
TGTGCCAGCAGCCCCGGGACAGGGACTCAGCCCCAGCATTTT
CASSPGTGTQPQHF
>TRBJ2-2|many|TRBV29-1|TRBD1
TGCAGCGCAGGGACAGGCACCGGGGAGCTGTTTTTT
CSAGTGTGELFF
>TRBJ1-3|many|TRBV20-1|NA
TGCAGTGCTAGACGACCCTCTGGAAACACCATATATTTT
CSARRPSGNTIYF
>TRBJ1-2|NA|TRBV7-2|TRBD1
TGTGCCAGCAGCTTAGCCGGGACAGGGGGCCGGGGGGGCTACACCTTC
CASSLAGTGGRGGYTF
>TRBJ2-7|few|TRBV11-1|TRBD1
TGTGCCAGCAGTGACCGGGACAGGGCCGGTGGGGAGCAGTACTTC
CASSDRDRAGGEQYF
>TRBJ2-2|NA|TRBV6-5|TRBD1
TGTGCCAGCACTAGGGGGCTTAGTGGGGAGCTGTTTTTT
CASTRGLSGELFF
>TRBJ2-5|few|TRBV3-1|TRBD1
TGTGCCAGCAGCCTTAGGACAGGCGCAAAAGAGACCCAGTACTTC
CASSLRTGAKETQYF
>TRBJ2-2|NA|TRBV20-1|TRBD2
TGCAGTGCTAGAGGCGGACTAGCGGGAATTGGGAACACCGGGGAGCTGTTTTTT
CSARGGLAGIGNTGELFF
>TRBJ2-1|few|TRBV30|TRBD1
TGTGCCTGGAGTGCCCTGGACAGGGGGCTTCAGTTCTTC
CAWSALDRGLQFF
>TRBJ2-1|many|TRBV20-1|NA
TGCAGTGCTAGAGTGGCGGGTAGCTCCTACAATGAGCAGTTCTTC
CSARVAGSSYNEQFF
>TRBJ1-6|few|TRBV12-3/TRBV12-4|NA
TGTGCCAGCAATAAAGGGAATTCACCCCTCCACTTT
CASNKGNSPLHF
>TRBJ2-1|NA|TRBV3-1|NA
TGTGCCAGCAGTGACGGTTGGTCCTCCTACAATGAGCAGTTCTTC
CASSDGWSSYNEQFF
>TRBJ2-7|few|TRBV7-2|NA
TGTGCCAGCAGCTTTTCGACCACCATGACTACCGAGCAGTACTTC
CASSFSTTMTTEQYF
>TRBJ2-1|many|TRBV12-3/TRBV12-4|NA
TGTGCCAGCAGTTTTAGTCAGCGGAATGAGCAGTTCTTC
CASSFSQRNEQFF
>TRBJ2-7|few|TRBV5-1|TRBD2
TGCGCCAGCAGCTTGGCGATCGGGAGGGCCGATCCTGGCGAGCAGTACTTC
CASSLAIGRADPGEQYF
>TRBJ1-2|few|TRBV19|NA
TGTGCCAGTAGTATGGAGGCTAACTATGGCTACACCTTC
CASSMEANYGYTF
>TRBJ2-7|many|TRBV10-3|TRBD1
TGTGCCACCGGGTTGGGACAGGGGTCCAGAGAGCAGTACTTC
CATGLGQGSREQYF
>TRBJ2-2|NA|TRBV5-1|TRBD2
TGCGCCAGCAGCCCGGGACTAGCGGGAGGCCGCGAGAACAAAGGGGAGATGTTTTTT
CASSPGLAGGRENKGEMFF
>TRBJ2-1|NA|TRBV20-1|TRBD2
TGCAGTGGGGACTTCGGGAGGGCCGGGAATGAGCAGTTCTTC
CSGDFGRAGNEQFF
>TRBJ1-2|NA|TRBV20-1|NA
TGCAGTGCTAGAGATTTGGGAAGGGTGAACTATGGCTACACCTTC
CSARDLGRVNYGYTF
>TRBJ2-3|NA|TRBV30|NA
TGTGCCTGGAAGATCTTGACCGCTAGCACAGATACGCAGTATTTT
CAWKILTASTDTQYF
>TRBJ1-1|few|TRBV29-1|NA
TGCAGCGTGGACGGATTTGACACTGAAGCTTTCTTT
CSVDGFDTEAFF
>TRBJ2-3|many|TRBV10-3|NA
TGTGCCATGGGCGGAACAGATACGCAGTATTTT
CAMGGTDTQYF
>TRBJ2-5|few|TRBV29-1|NA
TGCAGCGTACAGGTTGGGGGGAGAGCGGAGACCCAGTACTTC
CSVQVGGRAETQYF
>TRBJ1-3|many|TRBV5-5|NA
TGTGCCAGCAGCACCCGGGACACCATAGGAATCTCTGGAAACACCATATATTTT
CASSTRDTIGISGNTIYF
>TRBJ1-6|few|TRBV20-1|NA
TGCAGTGCTAGAGATCCTCAGGCCCCCGAGCCACCCCTCCACTTT
CSARDPQAPEPPLHF
>TRBJ2-2|NA|TRBV3-1|NA
TGTGCCAGCAGCCCTATGCTGGCGGCCGGGGAGCTGTTTTTT
CASSPMLAAGELFF
>TRBJ2-1|NA|TRBV2|TRBD1
TGTGCCAGCACCGACCCGGGACAGGGAGGCAATGAGCAGTTCTTC
CASTDPGQGGNEQFF
>TRBJ2-1|few|TRBV24-1|TRBD2
TGTGCCACCAGTGATACGAAACGACTAGCGGGCTACAATGAGCAGTTCTTC
CATSDTKRLAGYNEQFF
>TRBJ1-5|few|TRBV20-1|TRBD1
TGCAGTGCAAGGACAGGTAATGAAGGCAATCAGCCCCAGCATTTT
CSARTGNEGNQPQHF
>TRBJ1-1|many|TRBV10-3|NA
TGTGCCATCAGTGGACGACCAGATTTAATCCAAACTGAAGCTTTCTTT
CAISGRPDLIQTEAFF
>TRBJ2-7|NA|TRBV6-1|TRBD2
TGTGCCAGCAGTGGATTAGCGGGAGGGGGGCGCGAGCAGTACTTC
CASSGLAGGGREQYF
>TRBJ2-5|few|TRBV28|TRBD1
TGTGCCAGCAGTTTACCAGGGGGCGCGGGGGAGACCCAGTACTTC
CASSLPGGAGETQYF
>TRBJ2-2|NA|TRBV13|NA
TGTGCCAGCAGCACCCGGAGCTCCGGGGAGCTGTTTTTT
CASSTRSSGELFF
>TRBJ2-5|many|TRBV6-5|NA
TGTGCCAGCAGTACAGGGTGGAAAGAGACCCAGTACTTC
CASSTGWKETQYF
>TRBJ1-5|few|TRBV7-9|NA
TGTGCCAGCAGCTTAGAGGCCAACAATCAGCCCCAGCATTTT
CASSLEANNQPQHF
>TRBJ2-1|few|TRBV6-2/TRBV6-3|TRBD1
TGTGCCAGCAGTCAGAGGACAGGGGGTCATGAGCAGTTCTTC
CASSQRTGGHEQFF